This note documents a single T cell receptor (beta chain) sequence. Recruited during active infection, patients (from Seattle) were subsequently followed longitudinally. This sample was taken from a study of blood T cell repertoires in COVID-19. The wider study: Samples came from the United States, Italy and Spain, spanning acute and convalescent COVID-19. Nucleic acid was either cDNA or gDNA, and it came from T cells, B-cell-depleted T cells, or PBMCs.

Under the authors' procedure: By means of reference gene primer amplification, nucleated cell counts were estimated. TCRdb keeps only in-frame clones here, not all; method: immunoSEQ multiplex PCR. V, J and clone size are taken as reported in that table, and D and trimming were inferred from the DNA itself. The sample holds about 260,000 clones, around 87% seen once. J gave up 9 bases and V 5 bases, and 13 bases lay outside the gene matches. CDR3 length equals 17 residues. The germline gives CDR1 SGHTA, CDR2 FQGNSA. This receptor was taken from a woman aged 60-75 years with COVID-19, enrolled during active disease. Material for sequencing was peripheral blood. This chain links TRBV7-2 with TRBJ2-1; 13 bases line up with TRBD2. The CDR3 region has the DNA TGTGCCAGCAGCCGTCCCTTACTAGCGGGAGGGCCTGGTGAGCAGTTCTTC. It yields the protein CASSRPLLAGGPGEQFF. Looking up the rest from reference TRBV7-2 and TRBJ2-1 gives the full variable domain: GAGVSQSPSNKVTEKGKDVELRCDPISGHTALYWYRQSLGQGLEFLIYFQGNSAPDKSGLPSDRFSAERTGGSVSTLTIQRTQQEDSAVYLCASSRPLLAGGPGEQFFGPGTRLTVL.